In this sample, the clone carrying this T cell receptor beta chain turned up once. The CDR3 is made up of 13 amino acids. In germline, CDR1 is SGHRS, CDR2 YFSETQ. With 0 bases removed from V and 2 bases from J, the gap between germline ends came to 6 bases. The sample comes from a study of technical replicates of blood from a few donors. The assay was immunoSEQ multiplex PCR, and TCRdb's table has in-frame clones only and misses some. The sample records about 83,000 clones, just under 95% being singletons. V usage is TRBV5-1 and J usage is TRBJ2-7; D gene ambiguous. The specimen was T cells isolated from PBMCs. The receptor was isolated from a human donor in good health. CDR3 in amino acids: CASSLAQTYEQYF. The CDR3 coding sequence is TGCGCCAGCAGCTTGGCCCAGACCTACGAGCAGTACTTC.